This TCR beta chain emerged from a study of T cell repertoires in cytomegalovirus infection. TCRdb reprocessed the reads via MiXCR and lists one record per CDR3 protein. In the table there are about 260,000 distinct CDR3 sequences, about 13% of which are singletons. Trimming cost V 6 bases and J 3 bases, with 12 bases left between them. The CDR3 runs 13 residues. CDR1 and CDR2 from the germline V gene are DFQATT and SNEGSKA (reference sequence). Sequenced sample: PBMCs. The chain is built from TRBV20-1 and TRBJ1-5, with D perhaps matching TRBD1 (5 bases). This receptor was obtained from a human donor in good health (CMV status not recorded). Some clones in this sample may be carry-over from other donors' samples. The CDR3 reads CSAPGLFNQPQHF. The CDR3 DNA reads TGCAGTGCACCGGGACTTTTCAATCAGCCCCAGCATTTT.